Presented here are 24 T cell receptor beta chains from one specimen sequenced in a study of response to subunit inactivated influenza vaccine. TCRdb reanalysed the RT-PCR reads using MiXCR and keeps one entry per CDR3 protein. The data hold some 500,000 distinct CDR3 sequences, with about 15% observed a single time. The starting material was CD4+ T cells sorted from PBMCs, obtained 23 to 25 months after vaccination. These receptors were collected from a man between 50 and 75 years old who received an inactivated influenza vaccine.

The chain recombines TRBV3-1 with TRBJ1-2; D ambiguous. Germline V CDR1 and CDR2: LGHDT, YNNKEL (reference sequence). CDR3 length: 16 residues. The V end was cut by 1 base, the J end by 3 bases, with 15 bases between. CDR3 region: CASSQGARIIDYGYTF. The CDR3 DNA sequence: TGTGCCAGCAGCCAAGGGGCACGAATAATAGACTATGGCTACACCTTC.

This clonotype was seen repeatedly, ten times or more. V and J are TRBV5-1 and TRBJ1-1; the match to TRBD1 covers 7 bases. The CDR3 consists of 14 residues. Germline trimming cut 4 bases from V and 1 base from J; bases unmatched to any gene: 4. The V gene's germline CDR1 is SGHRS and CDR2 YFSETQ. CDR3 sequence (DNA): TGCGCCAGCAGCGGACAGGACGGGAACACTGAAGCTTTCTTT. Protein: CASSGQDGNTEAFF.

This chain joins TRBV20-1 and TRBJ1-5; the D gene is possibly TRBD1 (6 bases). Germline V lookup: CDR1 DFQATT, CDR2 SNEGSKA (reference sequence). V lost 2 bases and J lost 7, with 12 bases in between. The CDR3 is 13 amino acids. The CDR3 DNA follows: TGCAGTGCTAGATCCCTCGGGGGCCAGCCCCAGCATTTT. It specifies CSARSLGGQPQHF.

This clonotype was seen at least ten times. This chain links TRBV20-1 with TRBJ2-5; perhaps TRBD2 as D (6 bases). There are 13 residues in the CDR3. Germline CDR1 reads DFQATT; CDR2 reads SNEGSKA (reference sequence). The V end lost 5 bases, the J end lost 4 bases, and 14 bases lay between the germline ends. The CDR3 bases are TGCAGTGCTCGTACGACTAGGGGAGAGACCCAGTACTTC. It yields the protein CSARTTRGETQYF.

The J gene is TRBJ1-2, the V gene TRBV3-1; no clear D. The CDR3 length is 14 residues. Trimming left V 0 bases short and J 2 bases short, with 7 bases between. Germline CDR1 is LGHDT and CDR2 is YNNKEL (reference sequence). CDR3 DNA sequence: TGTGCCAGCAGCCAAGAAGGCGGGAACTATGGCTACACCTTC. Its translation: CASSQEGGNYGYTF. Drawing the rest from reference TRBV3-1 and TRBJ1-2, the complete variable domain is DTAVSQTPKYLVTQMGNDKSIKCEQNLGHDTMYWYKQDSKKFLKIMFSYNNKELIINETVPNRFSPKSPDKAHLNLHINSLELGDSAVYFCASSQEGGNYGYTFGSGTRLTVV.

The chain links TRBV4-1 to TRBJ2-3; 7 positions agree with TRBD1. Looked up from germline, CDR1 is MGHRA and CDR2 is YSYEKL. The trim removed 2 bases at V and 11 bases at J, leaving 10 bases unmatched. CDR3 length: 14 amino acids. CDR3 protein: CASSQHAVGQWQYF. CDR3 DNA: TGCGCCAGCAGCCAACACGCAGTGGGACAGTGGCAGTATTTT.

This clonotype was detected only a few times. The chain recombines TRBV19 with TRBJ2-1, with D possibly matching TRBD1 (6 bases). CDR3 length: 15 amino acids. Germline loops: CDR1 LNHDA, CDR2 SQIVND (reference sequence). V gave up 0 bases and J gave up 1 base, with 7 bases separating them. The CDR3 loop is CASSIERGSYNEQFF. The CDR3 DNA sequence: TGTGCCAGTAGTATAGAAAGGGGGTCCTACAATGAGCAGTTCTTC.

The chain recombines TRBV6-1 with TRBJ2-3, with TRBD2 matching 7 bases. With V trimmed by 6 bases and J by 2 bases, 11 bases remained unmatched. This CDR3 is 16 amino acids long. Germline V gene lookup returns CDR1 MNHNS and CDR2 SASEGT. CDR3 sequence (DNA): TGTGCCAGCAGCCCTATCAGCGGGGCCATCACAGATACGCAGTATTTT. Protein product: CASSPISGAITDTQYF.

This clonotype appeared many times. This chain joins TRBV20-1 and TRBJ2-3; D is perhaps TRBD2 (5 bases). Germline loops: CDR1 DFQATT, CDR2 SNEGSKA (reference sequence). V shed 1 base and J shed 3 bases, with 14 bases lying between them. CDR3 size: 15 residues. The CDR3 nucleotides read TGCAGTGCTAGAGTGATCCTAGCCCCGACAGATACGCAGTATTTT. It specifies CSARVILAPTDTQYF.

As DNA, the CDR3 is TGTGCCAGCAGCTTAGGGGTACCGGGACGGATTAATTCACCCCTCCACTTT. Translation gives CASSLGVPGRINSPLHF. This chain uses TRBV7-2 with TRBJ1-6; a weak D match, TRBD1 (5 bases). The CDR3 length is 17 residues. V dropped 1 base and J dropped 6 bases, with 16 bases sitting between them. Germline V gene sequence: CDR1 SGHTA, CDR2 FQGNSA.

CDR3: CASSLYGTNTEAFF. The CDR3 DNA follows: TGTGCCAGCAGTTTATATGGCACCAACACTGAAGCTTTCTTT. V is TRBV12-3 or TRBV12-4 and J is TRBJ1-1; unclear D gene. Trimming removed 2 bases at V and 2 bases at J, with 9 bases between. This CDR3 region has 14 residues.

This clonotype was counted between two and nine times. The genes are TRBV28 and TRBJ1-1, with 7 nucleotides matching TRBD1. This CDR3 is 11 amino acids long. The trim removed 6 bases at V and 8 bases at J, leaving 3 bases unmatched. Looked up from germline, CDR1 is MDHEN and CDR2 is SYDVKM. In DNA, the CDR3 is TGTGCCAGCAGCGACAGGGAAGAAGCTTTCTTT. Amino acid sequence: CASSDREEAFF. The variable domain in full, completed from reference TRBV28 and TRBJ1-1, reads DVKVTQSSRYLVKRTGEKVFLECVQDMDHENMFWYRQDPGLGLRLIYFSYDVKMKEKGDIPEGYSVSREKKERFSLILESASTNQTSMYLCASSDREEAFFGQGTRLTVV.

V usage is TRBV29-1 and J usage is TRBJ2-3, with 7 nucleotides matching TRBD2. Trimming cost V 5 bases and J 3 bases; bases outside gene matches: 8. This CDR3 is 14 amino acids long. CDR1 and CDR2 (germline): SQVTM, ANQGSEA. CDR3 region: CSVKRDQGTDTQYF. The CDR3 DNA follows: TGCAGCGTTAAGCGGGATCAGGGAACAGATACGCAGTATTTT.

The chain links TRBV28 to TRBJ2-7, with 11 positions matching TRBD1. The germline V gene has CDR1 MDHEN and CDR2 SYDVKM. The trim removed 5 bases at V and 2 bases at J, leaving 5 bases unmatched. The CDR3 is made up of 15 amino acids. CDR3 amino acids: CASSQPGQGAYEQYF. The CDR3 coding sequence is TGTGCCAGCAGTCAGCCGGGACAGGGGGCCTACGAGCAGTACTTC.

At least ten counts were recorded for this clonotype. V is TRBV6-1 and J is TRBJ1-1; D may be TRBD1 (6 bases). The V and J ends lost 6 bases and 0 bases respectively, with 14 bases between them. Germline CDR1 is MNHNS and CDR2 is SASEGT. CDR3 size: 15 residues. The CDR3 DNA reads as TGTGCCAGCAGGATGGTAGGGGGTTTGAACACTGAAGCTTTCTTT. Protein product: CASRMVGGLNTEAFF.

This clonotype was seen a handful of times. The rearrangement joins TRBV5-1 to TRBJ2-3; D remains unclear. Germline V CDR1 and CDR2: SGHRS, YFSETQ. Trimming cost V 0 bases and J 6 bases, with 14 bases left between them. The CDR3 loop spans 15 amino acids. The CDR3 sequence: CASSLVRIAADTQYF. The CDR3 DNA reads as TGCGCCAGCAGCTTGGTTCGCATCGCCGCCGATACGCAGTATTTT. Full variable domain (remainder filled in from reference TRBV5-1 and TRBJ2-3): KAGVTQTPRYLIKTRGQQVTLSCSPISGHRSVSWYQQTPGQGLQFLFEYFSETQRNKGNFPGRFSGRQFSNSRSEMNVSTLELGDSALYLCASSLVRIAADTQYFGPGTRLTVL.

The chain carries TRBV20-1 and TRBJ1-5; D gene ambiguous. The CDR3 contains 12 residues. CDR1 is DFQATT and CDR2 is SNEGSKA in the germline V gene (reference sequence). V was trimmed by 3 bases and J by 5 bases, leaving 8 bases between them. In DNA form, the CDR3 reads TGCAGTGCTAGCGACGGAGATCAGCCCCAGCATTTT. Its protein product is CSASDGDQPQHF.

The chain has TRBV7-9 and TRBJ2-2, with 9 positions matching TRBD1. The CDR3 length is 15 residues. From germline, CDR1 is SEHNR and CDR2 FQNEAQ (reference sequence). Unmatched junction bases numbered 3, after V lost 1 base and J lost 6 bases. The CDR3 nucleotides are TGTGCCAGCAGCTTAGGAGGGACAGGGCCCGGGGAGCTGTTTTTT. Translation gives CASSLGGTGPGELFF.

The chain links TRBV28 to TRBJ2-2; 10 bases fit TRBD2. CDR1 and CDR2 (germline): MDHEN, SYDVKM. There are 15 residues in the CDR3. Losses at the gene ends were 6 bases for V and 6 bases for J; bases not matched to a gene: 7. CDR3 DNA sequence: TGTGCCAGCAGCTTAGCGGGAGGTAGCTCCGGGGAGCTGTTTTTT. Translating it yields CASSLAGGSSGELFF.

The rearrangement joins TRBV20-1 to TRBJ2-3; 8 bases agree with TRBD2. Germline-derived CDR1 and CDR2 are DFQATT and SNEGSKA (reference sequence). This CDR3 spans 14 amino acids. Trimming cost V 0 bases and J 3 bases; bases outside gene matches: 2. CDR3 nucleotide sequence: TGCAGTGCTAGAGAGGCTAGCGGGACAGATACGCAGTATTTT. Residues: CSAREASGTDTQYF.

This clonotype was picked up a small number of times. The chain is built from TRBV7-9 and TRBJ1-2; 8 nucleotides agree with TRBD1. The CDR3 has 14 residues. The trim removed 4 bases at V and 3 bases at J, leaving 4 bases unmatched. Germline CDR1 reads SEHNR; CDR2 reads FQNEAQ (reference sequence). CDR3 DNA sequence: TGTGCCAGCAGCTGGACAGGGCTTGACTATGGCTACACCTTC. Its translation: CASSWTGLDYGYTF.

J is TRBJ2-1 and V is TRBV11-2; the match to TRBD2 covers 8 bases. CDR1 is SGHAT and CDR2 is FQNNGV in the germline V gene. The length of the CDR3 is 21 residues. V shed 0 bases and J 8 bases; nucleotides not matched to a gene: 24. CDR3 sequence (DNA): TGTGCCAGCAGCTTAGATTCGTGGAGGAGGAGAGTCGGGGGGGCCCGGGATGAGCAGTTCTTC. Translated: CASSLDSWRRRVGGARDEQFF.

In its sample, this clonotype was seen once. The genes are TRBV19 and TRBJ2-7; possibly TRBD1 for D (6 bases). Germline CDR1 reads LNHDA; CDR2 reads SQIVND (reference sequence). The germline V and J ends were trimmed by 6 bases and 0 bases, with 15 bases remaining between them. This CDR3 is built from 15 residues. The CDR3 reads CASSDRTESSYEQYF. CDR3 DNA sequence: TGTGCCAGTAGCGACCGGACAGAGAGCTCCTACGAGCAGTACTTC.

The J gene is TRBJ2-5, the V gene TRBV7-9; D unresolved. From germline, CDR1 is SEHNR and CDR2 FQNEAQ (reference sequence). This CDR3 has 14 amino acids. V lost 0 bases to trimming and J lost 2 bases, with 7 bases between them. The chain's CDR3 is CASSLAVLQETQYF. In DNA form, the CDR3 reads TGTGCCAGCAGCTTAGCGGTGCTACAAGAGACCCAGTACTTC. Supplemented by reference TRBV7-9 and TRBJ2-5, the full variable domain reads DTGVSQNPRHKITKRGQNVTFRCDPISEHNRLYWYRQTLGQGPEFLTYFQNEAQLEKSRLLSDRFSAERPKGSFSTLEIQRTEQGDSAMYLCASSLAVLQETQYFGPGTRLLVL.